These T cell receptor beta chains were read from a single sample in a study of Graves' ophthalmopathy and Graves' hyperthyroidism. Using its own MiXCR run on the multiplex PCR reads, TCRdb lists one record per CDR3 protein. The profile covers under 200,000 distinct CDR3 sequences, with approximately 40% appearing a single time and less than 6% taken by the ten largest. Sequences were obtained from peripheral blood. The receptor source for this set is a woman aged 40 to 50 with Graves' ophthalmopathy. The CDR3 runs from the conserved cysteine through the conserved F or W. The D gene is left open where the match is weak. The listing skips clone size in some rows; elsewhere it reads once, few, many or a size class.

TRBJ1-5	many	.	14	TRBV28	CASSWGHGNQPQHF	TGTGCCAGCAGTTGGGGACACGGCAATCAGCCCCAGCATTTT
TRBJ1-1	few	.	14	TRBV6-1	CASDWPWSNTEAFF	TGTGCCAGCGATTGGCCCTGGTCGAACACTGAAGCTTTCTTT
TRBJ2-4	many	.	14	TRBV24-1	CATEEAGTKNIQYF	TGTGCCACCGAGGAGGCAGGAACCAAAAACATTCAGTACTTC
TRBJ2-4	.	.	16	TRBV7-2	CASSLVGRLAKNIQYF	TGTGCCAGCAGCTTAGTGGGGAGACTAGCCAAAAACATTCAGTACTTC
TRBJ2-7	once	.	14	TRBV6-1	CASSGGGDFREQYF	TGTGCCAGCAGTGGGGGTGGCGATTTCAGGGAGCAGTACTTC
TRBJ2-7	many	TRBD2	15	TRBV12-3/TRBV12-4	CASSWVTSDSYEQYF	TGTGCCAGCAGCTGGGTTACTAGCGACTCCTACGAGCAGTACTTC
TRBJ1-2	many	.	15	TRBV3-1	CASSQYPTDNYGYTF	TGTGCCAGCAGCCAATACCCGACAGATAACTATGGCTACACCTTC
TRBJ2-2	.	.	14	TRBV24-1	CATSISGNTGELFF	TGTGCCACCAGTATCTCTGGGAACACCGGGGAGCTGTTTTTT
TRBJ2-2	many	.	14	TRBV30	CAWAGTPNTGELFF	TGTGCCTGGGCAGGTACGCCGAACACCGGGGAGCTGTTTTTT
TRBJ2-2	many	.	13	TRBV28	CASSRGPTGELFF	TGTGCCAGCAGTCGAGGTCCCACCGGGGAGCTGTTTTTT
TRBJ2-5	many	.	11	TRBV11-2	CASSLQGTQYF	TGTGCCAGCAGCCTTCAGGGGACCCAGTACTTC
TRBJ2-5	.	.	15	TRBV7-9	CASSLAARLQETQYF	TGTGCCAGCAGCTTAGCGGCGCGGTTACAAGAGACCCAGTACTTC
TRBJ2-5	many	.	14	TRBV11-2	CASSLTGNQETQYF	TGTGCCAGCAGCTTAACAGGAAACCAAGAGACCCAGTACTTC
TRBJ2-7	once	.	14	TRBV6-5	CASSYVGGDYEQYF	TGTGCCAGCAGTTATGTAGGGGGGGACTACGAGCAGTACTTC
TRBJ1-2	.	.	13	TRBV6-1	CASKVSANYGYTF	TGTGCCAGCAAAGTCAGCGCAAACTATGGCTACACCTTC
TRBJ1-5	many	.	13	TRBV19	CASGRDSNQPQHF	TGTGCCAGTGGCAGGGATAGCAATCAGCCCCAGCATTTT
TRBJ2-7	.	TRBD2	13	TRBV7-9	CASSFSGRTEQYF	TGTGCCAGCAGCTTTAGCGGGAGAACCGAGCAGTACTTC
TRBJ2-5	many	TRBD2	15	TRBV12-3/TRBV12-4	CADRRAGGDTETQYF	TGTGCCGACCGGCGGGCGGGGGGGGATACGGAGACCCAGTACTTC
TRBJ1-2	once	.	13	TRBV20-1	CSASLPEGYGYTF	TGCAGTGCTAGTTTGCCGGAGGGATATGGCTACACCTTC
TRBJ1-3	many	.	15	TRBV28	CASIPGQSSGNTIYF	TGTGCCAGCATCCCCGGACAGAGCTCTGGAAACACCATATATTTT
TRBJ1-2	.	TRBD1	14	TRBV20-1	CSASTGTGGYGYTF	TGCAGTGCTAGTACCGGGACAGGGGGCTATGGCTACACCTTC
TRBJ1-6	many	TRBD1	15	TRBV5-4	CASSLVGQGVKALHF	TGTGCCAGCAGCTTAGTGGGACAGGGGGTGAAAGCCCTCCACTTT
TRBJ2-7	.	TRBD1	16	TRBV28	CASSNAGGERFYEQYF	TGTGCCAGCAGTAACGCAGGGGGCGAAAGGTTCTACGAGCAGTACTTC
TRBJ2-5	few	.	13	TRBV7-3	CASSRKGQETQYF	TGTGCCAGCAGCAGGAAGGGACAAGAGACCCAGTACTTC
TRBJ2-7	.	.	12	TRBV12-3/TRBV12-4	CASSGLLVEQYF	TGTGCCAGCAGCGGGCTCCTTGTCGAGCAGTACTTC
TRBJ1-1	.	.	12	TRBV6-1	CASSVWGQGAFF	TGTGCCAGCAGTGTGTGGGGGCAGGGAGCTTTCTTT
TRBJ1-2	many	TRBD1	15	TRBV27	CASSPRQGAVYGYTF	TGTGCCAGCAGTCCCAGACAGGGGGCGGTATATGGCTACACCTTC
TRBJ1-1	.	.	16	TRBV19	CASKDSWGRPNTEAFF	TGTGCCAGTAAGGATTCGTGGGGACGGCCAAACACTGAAGCTTTCTTT
TRBJ1-2	.	.	14	TRBV28	CASSLGVNNYGYTF	TGTGCCAGCAGTTTGGGCGTAAACAACTATGGCTACACCTTC
TRBJ2-5	.	.	17	TRBV12-3/TRBV12-4	CASSFGPTGGEQETQYF	TGTGCCAGCAGTTTTGGTCCTACAGGGGGGGAGCAAGAGACCCAGTACTTC
TRBJ1-2	.	.	15	TRBV15	CATSRLTGQAYGYTF	TGTGCCACCAGCAGACTTACAGGACAAGCCTATGGCTACACCTTC
TRBJ1-2	.	.	16	TRBV29-1	CSVEPLTGSEHYGYTF	TGCAGCGTTGAACCGCTCACAGGGTCAGAACACTATGGCTACACCTTC
TRBJ2-5	.	TRBD2	16	TRBV12-3/TRBV12-4	CASSLLASGVGETQYF	TGTGCCAGCAGTTTGTTGGCTAGCGGGGTAGGAGAGACCCAGTACTTC